This T cell receptor (beta chain) originates from a study of T cell responses to AZD1222 COVID-19 vaccine. Second-dose intervals near 4 or 12 weeks were combined. Germline V gene lookup returns CDR1 KGHSH and CDR2 LQKENI. Trimming pared 2 bases from V and 4 bases from J, leaving 8 bases between. This CDR3 has 13 amino acids. Here immunoSEQ multiplex PCR was the method, and the copy in TCRdb shows in-frame clones only, minus some. The sample holds some 86,000 clones, 90% seen once. Here the sequenced sample was peripheral blood, taken 28 days after the second AZD1222 dose. The source of this sequence is an adult who received the AZD1222 COVID-19 vaccine. This rearrangement joins TRBV18 to TRBJ1-2; D possibly corresponds to TRBD1 (5 bases). CDR3 sequence (DNA): TGTGCCAGCTCACCAGAAGGGACCTATGGCTACACCTTC. Translating it yields CASSPEGTYGYTF.